Following are 3 T cell receptor beta chains from one sample sequenced in a study of T cells after yellow fever vaccination. TCRdb reprocessed the 5' RACE reads via MiXCR and lists one record per CDR3 protein. The data show approximately 330,000 distinct CDR3 sequences, about 12% seen once. The sequences come from CD4+ T cells sorted from PBMCs, collected 15 days after the yellow fever booster vaccination. Receptors were obtained from a man younger than 35 who received the YFV17D yellow fever vaccine.

The chain couples TRBV4-1 to TRBJ2-7, with unresolved D. The CDR3 length is 13 residues. With 5 bases removed from V and 3 bases from J, the gap between germline ends came to 11 bases. In germline, CDR1 is MGHRA, CDR2 YSYEKL. The CDR3: CASSREINYEQYF. The CDR3 DNA reads TGCGCCAGCAGCAGAGAGATAAACTACGAGCAGTACTTC.

This clonotype was picked up a small number of times. The J gene is TRBJ2-6, the V gene TRBV12-3 or TRBV12-4; D not resolved. V was cut by 6 bases and J by 1 base, with 10 bases left in between. This CDR3 has 15 residues. The CDR3 DNA follows: TGTGCCAGCAGGGCAGAGTTTTCTGGGGCCAACGTCCTGACTTTC. Amino acid sequence: CASRAEFSGANVLTF.

There are many counts of this clonotype. The V and J genes are TRBV20-1 and TRBJ1-1, with 7 bases aligning to TRBD1. J was trimmed by 3 bases and V by 4 bases; bases with no gene match: 5. From germline, CDR1 is DFQATT and CDR2 SNEGSKA (reference sequence). The CDR3 consists of 13 residues. CDR3 amino acids: CSAIPGGHTEAFF. DNA for the CDR3: TGCAGTGCTATTCCAGGGGGGCACACTGAAGCTTTCTTT.